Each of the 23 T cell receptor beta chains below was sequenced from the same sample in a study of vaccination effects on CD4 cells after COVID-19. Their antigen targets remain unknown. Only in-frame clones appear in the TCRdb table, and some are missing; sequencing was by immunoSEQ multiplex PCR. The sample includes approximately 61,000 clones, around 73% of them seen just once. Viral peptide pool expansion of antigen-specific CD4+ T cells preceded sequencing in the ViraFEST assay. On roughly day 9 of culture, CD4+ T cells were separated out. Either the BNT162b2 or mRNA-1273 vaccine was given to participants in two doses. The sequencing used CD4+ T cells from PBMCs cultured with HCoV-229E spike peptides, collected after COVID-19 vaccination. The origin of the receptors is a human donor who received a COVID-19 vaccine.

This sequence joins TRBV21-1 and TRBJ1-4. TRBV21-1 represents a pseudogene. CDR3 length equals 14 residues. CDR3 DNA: TGTGCCAGCAGCATGAGGGGCCCTAATGAAAAACTGTTTTTT. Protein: CASSMRGPNEKLFF.

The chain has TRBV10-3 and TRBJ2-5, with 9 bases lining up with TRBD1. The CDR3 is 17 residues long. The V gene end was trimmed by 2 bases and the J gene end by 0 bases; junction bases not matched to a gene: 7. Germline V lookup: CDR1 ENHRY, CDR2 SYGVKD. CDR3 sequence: CAISEPNRDRDQETQYF. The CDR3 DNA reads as TGTGCCATCAGTGAGCCGAACAGGGACAGGGACCAAGAGACCCAGTACTTC.

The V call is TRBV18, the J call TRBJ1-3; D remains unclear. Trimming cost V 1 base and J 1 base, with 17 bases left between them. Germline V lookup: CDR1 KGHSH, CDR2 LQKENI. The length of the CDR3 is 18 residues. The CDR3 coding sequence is TGTGCCAGCTCACCACTTCCCGCGGCTCAAACTTCTGGAAACACCATATATTTT. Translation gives CASSPLPAAQTSGNTIYF.

Here the CDR3 DNA reads TGTGCCAGCAGCTTAGTGGCGAGGGGCTCCTACGAGCAGTACGTC. Translating it yields CASSLVARGSYEQYV. The chain carries TRBV7-8 and TRBJ2-7; D possibly uses TRBD1 or TRBD2 (5 bases each). CDR1 and CDR2 (germline): SGHVS, FQNEAQ. The CDR3 is 15 residues long. The germline V and J ends were trimmed by 1 base and 0 bases, with 10 bases remaining between them.

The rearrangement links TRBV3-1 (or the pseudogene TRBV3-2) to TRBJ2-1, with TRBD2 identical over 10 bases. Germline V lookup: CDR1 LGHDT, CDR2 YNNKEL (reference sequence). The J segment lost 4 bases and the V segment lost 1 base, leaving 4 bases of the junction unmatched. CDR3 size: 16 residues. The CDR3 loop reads CASSQATSGFYNEQFF. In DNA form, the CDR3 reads TGTGCCAGCAGCCAAGCGACTAGCGGGTTTTACAATGAGCAGTTCTTC.

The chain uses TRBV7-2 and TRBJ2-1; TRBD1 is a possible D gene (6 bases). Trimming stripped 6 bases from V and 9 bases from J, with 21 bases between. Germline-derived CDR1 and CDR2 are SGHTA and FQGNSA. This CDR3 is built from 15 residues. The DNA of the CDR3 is TGTGCCAGCAGAAATATAAACAGGGTCCCTCCTGAGCAGTTCTTC. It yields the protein CASRNINRVPPEQFF.

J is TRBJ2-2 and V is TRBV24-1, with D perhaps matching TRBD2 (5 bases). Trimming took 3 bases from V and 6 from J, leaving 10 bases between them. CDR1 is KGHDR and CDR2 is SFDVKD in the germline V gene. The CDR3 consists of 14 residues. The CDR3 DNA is TGTGCCACCAGTGATCCCCGGGGAGCCGGGGAGCTGTTTTTT. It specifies CATSDPRGAGELFF.

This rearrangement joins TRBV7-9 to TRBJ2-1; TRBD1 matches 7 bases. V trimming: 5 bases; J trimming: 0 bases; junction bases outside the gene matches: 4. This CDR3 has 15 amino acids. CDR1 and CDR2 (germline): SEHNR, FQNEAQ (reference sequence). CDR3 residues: CASSPDRSSYNEQFF. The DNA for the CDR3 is TGTGCCAGCAGCCCGGACAGGAGCTCCTACAATGAGCAGTTCTTC.

CDR3 coding DNA: TGTGCCAGCAGCCCGGACGGAAATCAGCCCCAGCATTTT. Translation: CASSPDGNQPQHF. V is TRBV7-9 and J is TRBJ1-5; no reliable D call. The V and J ends lost 5 bases and 4 bases respectively, with 9 bases between them. Germline CDR1 reads SEHNR; CDR2 reads FQNEAQ (reference sequence). The CDR3 is 13 amino acids. Variable domain in full (rest from reference TRBV7-9 and TRBJ1-5): DTGVSQNPRHKITKRGQNVTFRCDPISEHNRLYWYRQTLGQGPEFLTYFQNEAQLEKSRLLSDRFSAERPKGSFSTLEIQRTEQGDSAMYLCASSPDGNQPQHFGDGTRLSIL.

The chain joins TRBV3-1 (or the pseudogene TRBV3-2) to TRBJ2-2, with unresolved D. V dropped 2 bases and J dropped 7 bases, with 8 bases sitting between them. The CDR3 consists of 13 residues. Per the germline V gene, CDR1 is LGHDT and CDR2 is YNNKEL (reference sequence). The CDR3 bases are TGTGCCAGCAGCCAACCCCCCGGCGGGGAGCTGTTTTTT. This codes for CASSQPPGGELFF.

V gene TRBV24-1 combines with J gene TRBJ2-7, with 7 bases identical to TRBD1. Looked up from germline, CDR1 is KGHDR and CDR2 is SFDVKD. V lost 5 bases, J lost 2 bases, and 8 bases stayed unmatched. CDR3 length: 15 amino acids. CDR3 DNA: TGTGCCACCAGTGCCCGCAGGGGGAACCCCTACGAGCAGTACGTC. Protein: CATSARRGNPYEQYV.

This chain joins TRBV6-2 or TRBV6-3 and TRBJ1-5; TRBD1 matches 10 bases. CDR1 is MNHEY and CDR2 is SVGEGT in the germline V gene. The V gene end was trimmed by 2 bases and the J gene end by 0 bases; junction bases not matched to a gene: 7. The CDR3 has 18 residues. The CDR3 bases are TGTGCCAGCAGTTACGGGCGACAGGGGGCTTATAGCAATCAGCCCCAGCATTTT. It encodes CASSYGRQGAYSNQPQHF.

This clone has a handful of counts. For the CDR3, the DNA is TGTGCCAGCAGCTTAGTCTCCGGGAACACTGAAGCTTTCTTT. Protein: CASSLVSGNTEAFF. The rearrangement uses TRBV7-9 and TRBJ1-1, with D unresolved. Trimming pared 1 base from V and 1 base from J, leaving 7 bases between. Germline CDR1 reads SEHNR; CDR2 reads FQNEAQ (reference sequence). CDR3 size: 14 residues.

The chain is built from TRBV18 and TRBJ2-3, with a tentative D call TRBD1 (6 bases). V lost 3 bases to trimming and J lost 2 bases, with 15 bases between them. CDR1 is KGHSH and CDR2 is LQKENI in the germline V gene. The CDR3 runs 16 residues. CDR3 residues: CASSPLDRPTTDTQYF. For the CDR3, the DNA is TGTGCCAGCTCACCCCTCGACAGGCCTACCACAGATACGCAGTATTTT. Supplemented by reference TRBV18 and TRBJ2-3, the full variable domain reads NAGVMQNPRHLVRRRGQEARLRCSPMKGHSHVYWYRQLPEEGLKFMVYLQKENIIDESGMPKERFSAEFPKEGPSILRIQQVVRGDSAAYFCASSPLDRPTTDTQYFGPGTRLTVL.

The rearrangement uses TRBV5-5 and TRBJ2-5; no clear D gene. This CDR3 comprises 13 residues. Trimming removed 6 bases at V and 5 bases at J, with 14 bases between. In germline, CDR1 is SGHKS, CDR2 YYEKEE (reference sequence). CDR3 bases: TGTGCCAGCACCGGGCAAGACCGGGAGACCCAGTACTTC. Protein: CASTGQDRETQYF.

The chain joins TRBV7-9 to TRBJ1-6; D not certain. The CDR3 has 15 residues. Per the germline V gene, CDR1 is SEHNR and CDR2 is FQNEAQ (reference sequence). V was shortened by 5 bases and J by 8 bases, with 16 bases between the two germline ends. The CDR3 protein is CASSPWEFGDSPLHF. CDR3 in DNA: TGTGCCAGCAGCCCCTGGGAATTCGGTGATTCACCCCTCCACTTT.

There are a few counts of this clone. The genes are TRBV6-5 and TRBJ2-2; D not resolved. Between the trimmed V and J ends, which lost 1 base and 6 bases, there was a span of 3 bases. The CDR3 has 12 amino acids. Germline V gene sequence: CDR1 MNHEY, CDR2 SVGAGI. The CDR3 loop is CASSYWSGELFF. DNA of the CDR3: TGTGCCAGCAGTTACTGGTCCGGGGAGCTGTTTTTT.

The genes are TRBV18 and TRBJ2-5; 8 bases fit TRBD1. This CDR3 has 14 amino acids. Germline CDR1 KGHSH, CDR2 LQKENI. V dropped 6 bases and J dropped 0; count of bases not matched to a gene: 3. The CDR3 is CASSLTGDQETQYF. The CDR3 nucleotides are TGTGCCAGCTCCTTGACAGGGGACCAAGAGACCCAGTACTTC.

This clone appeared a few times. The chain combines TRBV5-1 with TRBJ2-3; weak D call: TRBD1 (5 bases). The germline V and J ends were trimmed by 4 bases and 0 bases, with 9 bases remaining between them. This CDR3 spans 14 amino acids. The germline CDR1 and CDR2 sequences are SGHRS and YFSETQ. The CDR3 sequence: CASSRQTSTDTQYF. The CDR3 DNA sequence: TGCGCCAGCAGCCGACAGACTAGCACAGATACGCAGTATTTT.

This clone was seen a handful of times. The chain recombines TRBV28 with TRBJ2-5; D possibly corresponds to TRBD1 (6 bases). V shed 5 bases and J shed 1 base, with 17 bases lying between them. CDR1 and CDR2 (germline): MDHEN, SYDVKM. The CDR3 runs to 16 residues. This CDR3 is CASSPGWGHPQETQYF. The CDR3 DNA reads TGTGCCAGCAGTCCCGGGTGGGGGCACCCCCAAGAGACCCAGTACTTC.

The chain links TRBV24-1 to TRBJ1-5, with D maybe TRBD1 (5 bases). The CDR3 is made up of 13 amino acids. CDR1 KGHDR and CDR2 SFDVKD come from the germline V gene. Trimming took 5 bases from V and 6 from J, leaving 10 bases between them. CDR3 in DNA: TGTGCCACCAGTGCTCAGGGAGGTCAGCCCCAGCATTTT. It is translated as CATSAQGGQPQHF.

The CDR3 reads CATSDLGGGDDEQFF. CDR3 bases: TGTGCCACCAGTGATTTAGGAGGGGGGGACGATGAGCAGTTCTTC. The genes are TRBV24-1 and TRBJ2-1, with D maybe TRBD2 (7 bases). The CDR3 sequence is 15 residues long. The V gene lost 1 base and the J gene lost 8 bases, with 14 bases spanning the gap. Germline V CDR1 and CDR2: KGHDR, SFDVKD.

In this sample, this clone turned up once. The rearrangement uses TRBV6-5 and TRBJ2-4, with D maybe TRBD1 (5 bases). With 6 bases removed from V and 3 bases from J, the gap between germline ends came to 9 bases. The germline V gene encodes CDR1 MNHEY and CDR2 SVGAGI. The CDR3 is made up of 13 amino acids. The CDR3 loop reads CASRGQGKNIQYF. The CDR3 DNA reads TGTGCCAGCAGGGGGCAGGGCAAAAACATTCAGTACTTC.